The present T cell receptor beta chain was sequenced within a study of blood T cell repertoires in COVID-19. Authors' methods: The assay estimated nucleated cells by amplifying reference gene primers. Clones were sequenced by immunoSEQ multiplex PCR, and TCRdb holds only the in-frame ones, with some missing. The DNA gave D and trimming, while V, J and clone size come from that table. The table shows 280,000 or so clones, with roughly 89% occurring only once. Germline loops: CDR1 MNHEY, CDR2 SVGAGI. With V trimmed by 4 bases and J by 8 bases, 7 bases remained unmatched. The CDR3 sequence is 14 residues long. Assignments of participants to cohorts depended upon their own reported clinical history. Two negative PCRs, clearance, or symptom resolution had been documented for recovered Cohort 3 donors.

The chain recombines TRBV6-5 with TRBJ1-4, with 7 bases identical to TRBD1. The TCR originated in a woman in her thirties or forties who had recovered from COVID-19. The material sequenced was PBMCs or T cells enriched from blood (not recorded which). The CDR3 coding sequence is TGTGCCAGCAGTTGGGACAGCAGACAGGAAAAACTGTTTTTT. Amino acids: CASSWDSRQEKLFF.